Following are 13 T cell receptor beta chains from one sample sequenced in a study of control samples from healthy donors and cancer patients. TCRdb's table, derived via immunoSEQ multiplex PCR, lists solely in-frame clones and lacks some. The table records approximately 150,000 clones, approximately 94% of them present only once. Sample: blood. The receptor source for this set is a man aged 18 to 29 in good health.

V gene TRBV7-2 combines with J gene TRBJ2-3; 10 bases match TRBD2. The CDR3 is 16 amino acids. Trimming cost V 2 bases and J 7 bases; bases outside gene matches: 9. CDR1 is SGHTA and CDR2 is FQGNSA in the germline V gene. The CDR3 region is CASSLHASGRVNTQYF. Written as DNA, the CDR3 is TGTGCCAGCAGCTTACATGCTAGCGGGAGAGTGAATACGCAGTATTTT.

The gene calls are TRBV28 and TRBJ2-7, with a tentative D call TRBD2 (6 bases). The germline V gene encodes CDR1 MDHEN and CDR2 SYDVKM. The length of the CDR3 is 16 residues. Trimming left V 6 bases short and J 0 bases short, with 18 bases between. For the CDR3, the DNA is TGTGCCAGCAGAACAGTCGCGGGGTACCCCTCCTACGAGCAGTACTTC. Encoded protein: CASRTVAGYPSYEQYF.

The genes are TRBV27 and TRBJ1-5; perhaps TRBD1 as D (6 bases). Trimming removed 1 base at V and 4 bases at J, with 14 bases between. The germline V gene has CDR1 MNHEY and CDR2 SMNVEV (reference sequence). This CDR3 comprises 16 residues. The DNA for the CDR3 is TGTGCCAGCAGTTTATTAGGTGAGGACAGAAATCAGCCCCAGCATTTT. This codes for CASSLLGEDRNQPQHF.

This chain joins TRBV5-1 and TRBJ2-2, with D hard to call. CDR3 length: 18 amino acids. The V gene lost 0 bases and the J gene lost 2 bases, with 17 bases spanning the gap. Germline V lookup: CDR1 SGHRS, CDR2 YFSETQ. The CDR3 is CASSLGVGNRHNTGELFF. The CDR3 nucleotides read TGCGCCAGCAGCTTGGGGGTAGGGAATCGCCACAACACCGGGGAGCTGTTTTTT.

CDR3 residues: CASRRGEEEAFF. The CDR3 DNA follows: TGTGCCAGCCGAAGGGGGGAGGAGGAAGCTTTCTTT. The J gene is TRBJ1-1, the V gene TRBV18, with D possibly matching TRBD1 (6 bases). The germline V and J ends were trimmed by 8 bases and 8 bases, with 15 bases remaining between them. The CDR3 extends over 12 amino acids. Looked up from germline, CDR1 is KGHSH and CDR2 is LQKENI.

The CDR3 DNA is TGCGCCAGCAGCTTGTTCCATTCTTCTAGCGGGAACAATGAGCAGTTCTTC. Amino acids: CASSLFHSSSGNNEQFF. The chain links TRBV5-1 to TRBJ2-1; TRBD2 matches at 9 bases. J gave up 5 bases and V 1 base, and 10 bases lay outside the gene matches. CDR3 size: 17 residues. Germline CDR1 and CDR2: SGHRS and YFSETQ.

The chain recombines TRBV6-5 with TRBJ2-1; D uncertain. The CDR3 runs 15 residues. Germline V gene sequence: CDR1 MNHEY, CDR2 SVGAGI. Trimming removed 7 bases from V and 0 bases from J, with 13 bases in between. The DNA of the CDR3 is TGTGCCAGCACCAGGTGGAGCAGCTCCTACAATGAGCAGTTCTTC. This codes for CASTRWSSSYNEQFF.

This sequence joins TRBV5-4 and TRBJ1-1; the D is unclear. The CDR3 spans 13 residues. Germline V gene sequence: CDR1 SGHNT, CDR2 YYREEE (reference sequence). Trimming left V 4 bases short and J 1 base short, with 8 bases between. CDR3 DNA: TGTGCCAGCAGCCTGGATTGGAACACTGAAGCTTTCTTT. It translates to CASSLDWNTEAFF.

The J gene is TRBJ1-5, the V gene TRBV28; D is ambiguous. Germline V gives CDR1 MDHEN, CDR2 SYDVKM. The CDR3 has 12 residues. Trimming removed 1 base at V and 7 bases at J, with 5 bases between. CDR3 nucleotides: TGTGCCAGCAGTTTATCTTACCAGCCCCAGCATTTT. This encodes CASSLSYQPQHF.

The V and J genes are TRBV19 and TRBJ2-1; 10 bases fit TRBD2. CDR3 length equals 16 residues. V gave up 6 bases and J gave up 7 bases; unmatched junction bases: 12. The germline V gene has CDR1 LNHDA and CDR2 SQIVND (reference sequence). CDR3 sequence: CASSTVASGSKNEQFF. CDR3 bases: TGTGCCAGTAGCACAGTCGCTAGCGGGAGTAAGAATGAGCAGTTCTTC.

This clone has a handful of counts. The chain couples TRBV7-9 to TRBJ1-2, with 7 nucleotides matching TRBD1. The CDR3 consists of 18 residues. Germline values: CDR1 SEHNR, CDR2 FQNEAQ (reference sequence). J was trimmed by 8 bases and V by 5 bases; bases with no gene match: 23. CDR3 region: CASSPEGTAIFFLRGYTF. The CDR3 nucleotides are TGTGCCAGCAGCCCAGAGGGGACAGCGATATTCTTTCTTAGGGGCTACACCTTC.

The chain combines TRBV5-5 with TRBJ2-7; D is unclear. V lost 3 bases, J lost 7 bases, and 14 bases lay in between. This CDR3 has 13 amino acids. Germline assignment: CDR1 SGHKS and CDR2 YYEKEE (reference sequence). In DNA, the CDR3 is TGTGCCAGCAGCTCTAGGGATTTATGGGAGCAGTACTTC. Its translation: CASSSRDLWEQYF. The full variable domain, its missing parts supplied by reference TRBV5-5 and TRBJ2-7, is DAGVTQSPTHLIKTRGQQVTLRCSPISGHKSVSWYQQVLGQGPQFIFQYYEKEERGRGNFPDRFSARQFPNYSSELNVNALLLGDSALYLCASSSRDLWEQYFGPGTRLTVT.

The gene calls are TRBV5-1 and TRBJ2-1; D may match TRBD1 or TRBD2 (5 bases each). From germline, CDR1 is SGHRS and CDR2 YFSETQ. Trimming removed 0 bases from V and 9 bases from J, with 16 bases in between. The CDR3 is made up of 15 amino acids. The CDR3 sequence is CASSLDTNEGSEQFF. The DNA of the CDR3 is TGCGCCAGCAGCTTGGATACTAATGAGGGGAGTGAGCAGTTCTTC.